The TCR beta chain described here comes from a study of T cells after posttransplantation cyclophosphamide (dated by TCRdb to 2016 to 2017). Background for the entire study: The study tracked T cell repertoire reconstitution by TRB sequencing after myeloablative bone marrow transplantation using posttransplantation cyclophosphamide as GVHD prophylaxis. Antigen receptor sequencing was done on samples from about 40 PTCy-treated patients and from around 15 related bone marrow donors of those patients. TRB sequencing was performed on blood from all 34 PTCy patients with 1-year posttransplant specimens. In 3 patients, up to roughly 3 additional blood samples taken between 2 and 5.2 years after transplant also underwent TRB sequencing, as did pretransplant blood from a handful of patients. TRA and TRB clonality were tightly correlated in several samples, so subsequent TCR analyses focused on TRB only. Public TRB sequences were searched against a database of over 3,000 sequences associated with responses to pathogens, tumor antigens, self-antigens and alloantigens.

TRB sequencing was run on genomic DNA with either the immunoSEQ assay at survey resolution or the hsTCRB kit. The paper's data handling went like this. The immunoSEQ software handled initial read processing, and the LymphoSeq R package was used for repertoire analyses. For each TRB dataset, clonality was calculated as 1 minus normalized Shannon entropy, and the Gini coefficient was computed as well. To infer phenotypes in unsorted samples, TRB sequences from sorted subsets of the recipient or donor were mapped onto unsorted samples from the same recipient. Drawn from immuneACCESS, this table holds only the in-frame rearrangements with V and J called that TCRdb kept. Clones are partly lost; checked studies trace under half to an unresolved V gene and leave the rest unexplained. V, J and clone size were drawn from that table, and D and trimming were deduced from the DNA. The sample data list around 17,000 clones, and 85% of these were observed just once. About 26% of the sample rests with the top ten.

Study-level results and caveats: Across the approximately 48 patients, TRB clonality was highly associated with recipient CMV seropositivity and CMV reactivation, and diversity with PTCy was similar to that in the CNI/methotrexate controls. The TRB repertoires of T cells infiltrating skin or GI tract showed only limited overlap with the TRB repertoires of T cells in blood. Donor-recipient similarity was low at 1-2 months but rose over the first year, and later blood repertoires were often dominated by donor CD8+ memory clones.

The control cohort was approximately eleven patients given myeloablative marrow transplants with methotrexate plus a calcineurin inhibitor, sampled 1 year after transplant. Peripheral blood and bone marrow mononuclear cells were isolated by Ficoll-Hypaque density centrifugation and were cryopreserved. The CDR3 contains 15 residues, cysteine and phenylalanine counted. CDR3 DNA is the only sequence kept; it has 45 bases, read in frame from the first base. V sheds 0 bases and J sheds 0 bases, leaving 10 bases between their ends. Sequences SGDLS (CDR1) and YYNGEE (CDR2) are obtained from the germline V gene. Note on this clone: There is no known antigen for this receptor. The input lacks base qualities; no much larger clone sits a single base away.

The sample here was PBMCs, taken after allogeneic stem cell transplant with calcineurin inhibitor and methotrexate. The sequence is built from TRBV9 and TRBJ2-7, with TRBD2 as a weak D call on 5 bases. This sequence was found in a young adult female patient who received an allogeneic stem cell transplant from an unrelated donor, was CMV-positive, and had acute and chronic GVHD. Some T cells present after a transplant may be cells of the graft donor. CDR3 sequence: CASSVGAGTSYEQYF. The nucleotide sequence is given as TGTGCCAGCAGCGTAGGGGCGGGTACCTCCTACGAGCAGTACTTC.